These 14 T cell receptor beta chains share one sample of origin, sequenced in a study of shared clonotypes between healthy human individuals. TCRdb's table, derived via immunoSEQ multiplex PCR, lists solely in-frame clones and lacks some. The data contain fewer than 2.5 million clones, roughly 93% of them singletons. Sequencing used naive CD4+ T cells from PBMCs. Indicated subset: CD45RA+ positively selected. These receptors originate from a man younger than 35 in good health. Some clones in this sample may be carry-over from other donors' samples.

The CDR3 here is CASSAGTGFSYEQYF. In DNA form, the CDR3 reads TGTGCCAGCAGTGCCGGGACAGGGTTCTCCTACGAGCAGTACTTC. This chain links TRBV6-5 with TRBJ2-7; 9 bases agree with TRBD1. This CDR3 is 15 amino acids long. J was trimmed by 0 bases and V by 5 bases; bases with no gene match: 5. Germline values: CDR1 MNHEY, CDR2 SVGAGI.

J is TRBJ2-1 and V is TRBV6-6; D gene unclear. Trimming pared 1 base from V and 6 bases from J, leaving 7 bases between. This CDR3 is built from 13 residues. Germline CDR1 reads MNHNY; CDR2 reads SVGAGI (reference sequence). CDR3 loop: CASSYYPGNEQFF. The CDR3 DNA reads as TGTGCCAGCAGTTACTACCCCGGCAATGAGCAGTTCTTC.

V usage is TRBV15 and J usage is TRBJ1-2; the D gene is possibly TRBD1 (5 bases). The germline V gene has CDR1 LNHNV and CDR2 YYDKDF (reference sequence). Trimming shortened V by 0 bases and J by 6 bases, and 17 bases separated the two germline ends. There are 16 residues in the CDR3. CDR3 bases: TGTGCCACCAGCAGAGATCCGCAGGGCGGTCTGGATGGCTACACCTTC. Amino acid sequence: CATSRDPQGGLDGYTF.

Here the CDR3 reads CASSQERILTSGGLYEQYF. As DNA, the CDR3 is TGCGCCAGCAGCCAAGAACGAATACTCACTAGCGGGGGCCTCTACGAGCAGTACTTC. The chain carries TRBV4-1 and TRBJ2-7; 11 bases align to TRBD2. V trimming: 0 bases; J trimming: 3 bases; junction bases outside the gene matches: 13. Germline lookup yields CDR1 MGHRA and CDR2 YSYEKL. The CDR3 consists of 19 residues.

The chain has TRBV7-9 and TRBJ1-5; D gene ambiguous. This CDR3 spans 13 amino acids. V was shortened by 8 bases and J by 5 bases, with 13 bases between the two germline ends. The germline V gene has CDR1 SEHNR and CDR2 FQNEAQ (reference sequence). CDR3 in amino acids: CASGPSWDQPQHF. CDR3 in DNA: TGTGCCAGCGGTCCTTCATGGGATCAGCCCCAGCATTTT.

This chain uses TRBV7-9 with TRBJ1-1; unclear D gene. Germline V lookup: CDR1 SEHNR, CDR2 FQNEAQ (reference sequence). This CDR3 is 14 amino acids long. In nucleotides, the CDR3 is TGTGGTGGGCCCCTCAGAGGTCAGGTCACTGAAGCTTTCTTT. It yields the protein CGGPLRGQVTEAFF. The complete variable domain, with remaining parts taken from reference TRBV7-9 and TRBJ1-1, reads DTGVSQNPRHKITKRGQNVTFRCDPISEHNRLYWYRQTLGQGPEFLTYFQNEAQLEKSRLLSDRFSAERPKGSFSTLEIQRTEQGDSAMYLCGGPLRGQVTEAFFGQGTRLTVV.

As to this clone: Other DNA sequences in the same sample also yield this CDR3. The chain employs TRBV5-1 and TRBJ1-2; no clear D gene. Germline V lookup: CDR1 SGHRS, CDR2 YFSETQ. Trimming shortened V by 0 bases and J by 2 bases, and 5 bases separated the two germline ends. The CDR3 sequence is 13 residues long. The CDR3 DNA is TGCGCCAGCAGCTTGGTTGGCAACTATGGCTACACCTTC. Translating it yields CASSLVGNYGYTF.

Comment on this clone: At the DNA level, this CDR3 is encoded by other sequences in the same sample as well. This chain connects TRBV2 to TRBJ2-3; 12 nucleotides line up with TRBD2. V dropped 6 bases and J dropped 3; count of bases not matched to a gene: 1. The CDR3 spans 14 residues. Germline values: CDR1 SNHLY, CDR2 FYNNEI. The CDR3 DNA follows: TGTGCCAGCAGGGGGACTAGCGGGACAGATACGCAGTATTTT. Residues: CASRGTSGTDTQYF.

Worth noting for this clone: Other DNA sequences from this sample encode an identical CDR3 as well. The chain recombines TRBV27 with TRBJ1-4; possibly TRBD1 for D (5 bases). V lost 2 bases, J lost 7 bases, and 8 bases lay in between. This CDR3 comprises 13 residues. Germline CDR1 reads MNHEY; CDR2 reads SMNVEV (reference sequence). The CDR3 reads CASSLRDLEKLFF. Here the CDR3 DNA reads TGTGCCAGCAGTTTAAGGGACCTTGAAAAACTGTTTTTT.

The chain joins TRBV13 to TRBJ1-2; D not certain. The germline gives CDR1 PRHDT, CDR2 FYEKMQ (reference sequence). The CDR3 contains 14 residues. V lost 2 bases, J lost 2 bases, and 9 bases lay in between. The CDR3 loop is CASSLSRFNYGYTF. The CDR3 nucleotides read TGTGCCAGCAGCTTATCCAGATTCAACTATGGCTACACCTTC.

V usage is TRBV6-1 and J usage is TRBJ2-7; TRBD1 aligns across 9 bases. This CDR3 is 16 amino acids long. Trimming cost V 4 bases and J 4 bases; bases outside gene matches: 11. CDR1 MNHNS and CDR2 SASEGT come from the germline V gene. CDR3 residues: CASSVRQGGESYEQYF. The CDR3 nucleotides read TGTGCCAGCAGTGTCCGACAGGGGGGGGAGTCTTACGAGCAGTACTTC.

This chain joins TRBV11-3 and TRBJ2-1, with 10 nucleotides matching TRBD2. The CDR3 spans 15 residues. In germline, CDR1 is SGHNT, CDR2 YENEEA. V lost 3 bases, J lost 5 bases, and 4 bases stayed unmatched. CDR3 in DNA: TGTGCCAGCAGCTTCCTAGCGGGAGTAGACAATGAGCAGTTCTTC. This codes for CASSFLAGVDNEQFF.

In DNA, the CDR3 is TGTGCCAGCCGGAGACAGGGGACCTCTGGAAACACCATATATTTT. Protein product: CASRRQGTSGNTIYF. The rearrangement joins TRBV4-2 to TRBJ1-3, with 8 bases identical to TRBD1. V shed 8 bases, J shed 0 bases, and the junction held 6 bases outside the gene matches. CDR1 and CDR2 (germline): LGHNA, YNFKEQ. The CDR3 has 15 residues.

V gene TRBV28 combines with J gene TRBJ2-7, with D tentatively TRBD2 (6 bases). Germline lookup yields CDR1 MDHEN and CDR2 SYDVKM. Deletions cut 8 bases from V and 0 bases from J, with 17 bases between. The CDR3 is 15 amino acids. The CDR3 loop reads CASSIGGQRSYEQYF. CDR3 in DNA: TGTGCCAGCTCAATCGGAGGGCAACGCTCCTACGAGCAGTACTTC.